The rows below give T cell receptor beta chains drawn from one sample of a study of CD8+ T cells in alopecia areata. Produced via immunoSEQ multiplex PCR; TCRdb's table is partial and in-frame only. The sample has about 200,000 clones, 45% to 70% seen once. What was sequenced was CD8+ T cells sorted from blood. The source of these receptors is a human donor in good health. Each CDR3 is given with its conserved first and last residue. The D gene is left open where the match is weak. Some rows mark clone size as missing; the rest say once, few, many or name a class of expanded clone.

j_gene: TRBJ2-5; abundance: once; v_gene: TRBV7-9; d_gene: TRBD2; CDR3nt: TGTGCCAGCAGTACCGGGACTATCATGGAGACCCAGTACTTC; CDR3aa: CASSTGTIMETQYF
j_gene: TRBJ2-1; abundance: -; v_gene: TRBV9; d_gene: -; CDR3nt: TGTGCCAGCAGCCTGGGGAATGGTGAGCAGTTCTTC; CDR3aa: CASSLGNGEQFF
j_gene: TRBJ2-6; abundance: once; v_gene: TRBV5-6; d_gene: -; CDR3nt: TGTGCCAGCAGTACCGGGGTACCTGGGGCCAACGTCCTGACTTTC; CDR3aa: CASSTGVPGANVLTF
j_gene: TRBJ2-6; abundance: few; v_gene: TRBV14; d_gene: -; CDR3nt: TGTGCCAGCAGCGACGGAACGGGATGGGCCAACGTCCTGACTTTC; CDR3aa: CASSDGTGWANVLTF
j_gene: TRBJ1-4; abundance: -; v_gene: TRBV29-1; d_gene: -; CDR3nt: TGCAGCGTTACAGGGACGACTAATGAAAAACTGTTTTTT; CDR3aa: CSVTGTTNEKLFF
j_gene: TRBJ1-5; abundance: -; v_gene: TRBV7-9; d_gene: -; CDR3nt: TGTGCCAGCAGCTTGGGGGTTCAGCCCCAGCATTTT; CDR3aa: CASSLGVQPQHF
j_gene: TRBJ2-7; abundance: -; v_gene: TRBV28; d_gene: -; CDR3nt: TGTGCCAGCAGTTTCCCCGGGGGCTCCTACGAGCAGTACTTC; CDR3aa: CASSFPGGSYEQYF
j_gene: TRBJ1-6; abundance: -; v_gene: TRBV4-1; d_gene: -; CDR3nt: TGCGCCAGCGGCCGAGGTTCACCCCTCCACTTT; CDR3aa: CASGRGSPLHF
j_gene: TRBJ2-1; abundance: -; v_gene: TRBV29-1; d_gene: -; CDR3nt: TGCAGCGCCCTTGGAGGGAACGATGAGCAGTTCTTC; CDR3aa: CSALGGNDEQFF
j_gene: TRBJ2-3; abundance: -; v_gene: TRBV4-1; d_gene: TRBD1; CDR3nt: TGCGCCAGCAGCCAAGACGCCAGACAGGGGGGTACGCAGTATTTT; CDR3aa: CASSQDARQGGTQYF
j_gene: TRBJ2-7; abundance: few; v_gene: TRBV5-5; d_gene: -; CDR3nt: TGTGCCAGCAGCCTATGGGACGGATCCTACGAGCAGTACTTC; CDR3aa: CASSLWDGSYEQYF
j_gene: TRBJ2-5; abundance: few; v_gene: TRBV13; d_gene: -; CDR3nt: TGTGCCAGCAGCTTATCTACCCAGGGGACCCAGTACTTC; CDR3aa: CASSLSTQGTQYF
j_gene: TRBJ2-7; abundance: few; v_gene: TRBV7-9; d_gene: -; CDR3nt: TGTGCCAGCAGCTTAGTAAGTTGGGGAGGCGACGAGCAGTACTTC; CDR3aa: CASSLVSWGGDEQYF
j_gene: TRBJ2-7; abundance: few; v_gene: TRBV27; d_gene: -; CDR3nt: TGTGCCAGCACCCAGGGATCCGAGCAGTACTTC; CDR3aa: CASTQGSEQYF
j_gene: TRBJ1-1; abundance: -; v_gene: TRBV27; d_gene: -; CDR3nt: TGTGCCAGCAGTTTATCGGGCAGGATGAACACTGAAGCTTTCTTT; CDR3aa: CASSLSGRMNTEAFF
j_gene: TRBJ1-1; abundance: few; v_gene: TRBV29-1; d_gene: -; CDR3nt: TGCAGCGTACTGGGGGGCACTGAAGCTTTCTTT; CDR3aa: CSVLGGTEAFF
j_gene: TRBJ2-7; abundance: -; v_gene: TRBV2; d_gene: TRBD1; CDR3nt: TGTGCCAGCAGCGCAACAGGGGGCGCATACGAGCAGTACTTC; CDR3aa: CASSATGGAYEQYF
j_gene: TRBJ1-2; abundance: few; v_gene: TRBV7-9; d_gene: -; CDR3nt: TGTGCCAGCAGCCCCGGTGGGGGGGGCGCGGGCGGCTACACCTTC; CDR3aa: CASSPGGGGAGGYTF
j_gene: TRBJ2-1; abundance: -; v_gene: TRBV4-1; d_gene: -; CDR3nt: TGCGCCAGCAGCCTCGGGGCAGGGGAGCAGTTCTTC; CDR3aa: CASSLGAGEQFF
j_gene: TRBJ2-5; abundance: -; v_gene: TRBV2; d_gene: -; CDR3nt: TGTGCCTCGGAGTACAGACTCCAAGAGACCCAGTACTTC; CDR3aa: CASEYRLQETQYF
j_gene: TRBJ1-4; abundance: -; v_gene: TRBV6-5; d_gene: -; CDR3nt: TGTGCCAGCAGTTCGGGGAATGAAAAACTGTTTTTT; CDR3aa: CASSSGNEKLFF
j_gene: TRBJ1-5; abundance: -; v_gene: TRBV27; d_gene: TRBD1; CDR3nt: TGTGCCAGCAGTTCCAGGGGGACTCAGCCCCAGCATTTT; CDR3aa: CASSSRGTQPQHF
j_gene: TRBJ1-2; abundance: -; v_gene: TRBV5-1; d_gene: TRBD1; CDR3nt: TGCGCCAGCAGCGACGGGACAGGGGGCCTTGGATATGGCTACACCTTC; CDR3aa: CASSDGTGGLGYGYTF
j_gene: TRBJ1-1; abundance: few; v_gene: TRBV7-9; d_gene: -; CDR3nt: TGTGCCAGCAGCTTAGGACAGAACACTGAAGCTTTCTTT; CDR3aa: CASSLGQNTEAFF
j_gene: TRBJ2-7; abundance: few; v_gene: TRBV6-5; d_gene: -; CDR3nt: TGTGCCAGCGCCACCCGGGCACCGCTCGACGAGCAGTACTTC; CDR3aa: CASATRAPLDEQYF
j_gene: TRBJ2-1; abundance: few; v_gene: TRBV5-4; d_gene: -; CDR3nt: TGTGCCAGCACCTCATTGGGGGGCACGAGTAATGAGCAGTTCTTC; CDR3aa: CASTSLGGTSNEQFF
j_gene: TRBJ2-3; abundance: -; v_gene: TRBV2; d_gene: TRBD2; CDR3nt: TGTGCCAGCAGTCCGCTGACTAGCAAGGGCACAGATACGCAGTATTTT; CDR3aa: CASSPLTSKGTDTQYF
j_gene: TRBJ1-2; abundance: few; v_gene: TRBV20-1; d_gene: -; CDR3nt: TGCAGTGCTAGAGAGGAGGGCGGCTACACCTTC; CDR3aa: CSAREEGGYTF
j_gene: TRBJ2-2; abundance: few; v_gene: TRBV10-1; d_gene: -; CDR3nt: TGCGCCAGCACCTCGAACACCGGGGAGCTGTTTTTT; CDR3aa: CASTSNTGELFF
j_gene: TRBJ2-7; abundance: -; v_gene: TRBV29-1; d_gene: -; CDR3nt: TGCAGCGTTGCAGGCGGGGCCCTCGTGGGGGAGCAGTACTTC; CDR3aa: CSVAGGALVGEQYF
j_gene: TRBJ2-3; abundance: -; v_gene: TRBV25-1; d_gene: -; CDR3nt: TGTGCCAGCAGTGAGCGGGTCAGGGGGGCAGATACGCAGTATTTT; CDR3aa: CASSERVRGADTQYF
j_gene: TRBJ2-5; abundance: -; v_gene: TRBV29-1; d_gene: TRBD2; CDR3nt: TGCAGCGTTCTAGCGGGGGGAGAGACCCAGTACTTC; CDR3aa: CSVLAGGETQYF
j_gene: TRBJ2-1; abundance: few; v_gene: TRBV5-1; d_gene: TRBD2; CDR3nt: TGCGCCAGCAGCGCGACTAGCGGGGGGGCCCTCAATGAGCAGTTCTTC; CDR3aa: CASSATSGGALNEQFF
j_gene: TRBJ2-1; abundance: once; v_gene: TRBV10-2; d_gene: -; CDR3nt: TGCGCCAGCAGTGAGTCAGGGGCGCCTAGGAGTGAGCAGTTCTTC; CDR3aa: CASSESGAPRSEQFF
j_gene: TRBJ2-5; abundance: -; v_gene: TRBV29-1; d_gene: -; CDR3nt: TGCAGCGTTGAAGGATTCCAACAGGCTGGGACCCAGTACTTC; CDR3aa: CSVEGFQQAGTQYF
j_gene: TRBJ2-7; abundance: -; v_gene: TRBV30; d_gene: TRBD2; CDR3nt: TGTGCCTACGAGCGGGGGACCTACGAGCAGTACTTC; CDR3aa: CAYERGTYEQYF
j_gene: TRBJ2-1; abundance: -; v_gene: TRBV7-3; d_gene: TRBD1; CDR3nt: TGTGCCAGCAGGCCGAGGACAGGGTCCCACAATGAGCAGTTCTTC; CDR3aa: CASRPRTGSHNEQFF
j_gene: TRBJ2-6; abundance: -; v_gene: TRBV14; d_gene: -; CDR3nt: TGTGCCATATGGGACGCTAGCTCTGGGGCCAACGTCCTGACTTTC; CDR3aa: CAIWDASSGANVLTF
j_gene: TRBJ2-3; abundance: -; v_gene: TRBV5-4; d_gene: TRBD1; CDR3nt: TGTGCCAGCAGCGGCGGACAGGGAACAGATACGCAGTATTTT; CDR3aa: CASSGGQGTDTQYF
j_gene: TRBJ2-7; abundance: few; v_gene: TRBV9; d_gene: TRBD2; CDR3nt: TGTGCCAGCAGCGTAGGTGGGACTAGTACCTACGAGCAGTACTTC; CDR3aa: CASSVGGTSTYEQYF
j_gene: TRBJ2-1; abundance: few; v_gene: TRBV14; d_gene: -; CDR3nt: TGTGCCAGCAGCCACAGGTACAATGAGCAGTTCTTC; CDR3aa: CASSHRYNEQFF
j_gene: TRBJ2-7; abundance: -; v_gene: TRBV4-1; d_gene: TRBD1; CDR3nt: TGCGCCAGCAGCCAAGCGACAGGGTCCTACGAGCAGTACTTC; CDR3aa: CASSQATGSYEQYF
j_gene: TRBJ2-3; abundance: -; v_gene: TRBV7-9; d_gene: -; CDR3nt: TGTGCCGGTAGGACACTTAGCACAGATACGCAGTATTTT; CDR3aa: CAGRTLSTDTQYF
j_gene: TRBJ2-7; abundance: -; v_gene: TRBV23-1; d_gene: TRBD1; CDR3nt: TGCGCCAGCGTGGGGACAGGGACCTCCTACGAGCAGTACTTC; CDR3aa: CASVGTGTSYEQYF
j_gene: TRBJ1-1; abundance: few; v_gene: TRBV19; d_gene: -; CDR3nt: TGTGCCAGTAGTATAGGGGGCGACAGAGAAGCTTTCTTT; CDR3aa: CASSIGGDREAFF
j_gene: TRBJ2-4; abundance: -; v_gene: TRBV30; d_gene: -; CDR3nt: TGTGCCTGCGTAGGGCGATTAGCCAAAAACATTCAGTACTTC; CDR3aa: CACVGRLAKNIQYF
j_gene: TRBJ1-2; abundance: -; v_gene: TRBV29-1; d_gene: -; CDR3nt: TGCAGCGGAGGATCCTATTTGGGCTACACCTTC; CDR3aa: CSGGSYLGYTF
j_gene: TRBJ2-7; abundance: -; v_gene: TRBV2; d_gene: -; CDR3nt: TGTGCCAGCGACGGTTCCTACGAGCAGTACTTC; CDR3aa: CASDGSYEQYF
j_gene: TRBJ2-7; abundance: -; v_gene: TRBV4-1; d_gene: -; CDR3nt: TGCGCCAGCAGCCAGGCACCGTACAGGGTTAACTACGAGCAGTACTTC; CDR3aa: CASSQAPYRVNYEQYF
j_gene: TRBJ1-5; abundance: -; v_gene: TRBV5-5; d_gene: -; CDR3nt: TGTGCCAGCACTATGACACCTAATCAGCCCCAGCATTTT; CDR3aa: CASTMTPNQPQHF
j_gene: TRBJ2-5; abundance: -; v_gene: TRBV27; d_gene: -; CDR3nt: TGTGCCAGCAGTTTATTTCCCTCGGCACTTCAAGAGACCCAGTACTTC; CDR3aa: CASSLFPSALQETQYF
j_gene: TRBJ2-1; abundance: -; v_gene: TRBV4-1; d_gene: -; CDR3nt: TGCGCCAGCAGCCAGGGGGTCCCGAATGGAGATGAGCAGTTCTTC; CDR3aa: CASSQGVPNGDEQFF
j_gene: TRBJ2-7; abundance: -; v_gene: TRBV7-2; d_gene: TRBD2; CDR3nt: TGTGCCAGCAGCTTAGCGGGGAGGGAATACGAGCAGTACTTC; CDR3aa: CASSLAGREYEQYF
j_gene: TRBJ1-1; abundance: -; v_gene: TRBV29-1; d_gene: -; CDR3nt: TGCAGCGTTGAAGTGGACACTGAAGCTTTCTTT; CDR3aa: CSVEVDTEAFF